Listed below are T cell receptor beta chains from one sample, sequenced in a study of blood T cell repertoires in COVID-19. Clones were read by immunoSEQ multiplex PCR, and TCRdb kept only the in-frame ones, dropping some. The table shows over 45,000 clones, with approximately 78% occurring only once. The sequenced sample was peripheral blood. The receptors come from a human donor in a cohort sampled during active or convalescent COVID-19. Both conserved end residues are part of each CDR3. The order of the fields is D gene, V gene, clone size, J gene, CDR3 DNA, CDR3 protein. The D gene is left open where the match is weak. Clone size, where shown, is once, few, many, or a class for clones that have expanded.

.	TRBV3-1/TRBV3-2	.	TRBJ1-2	TGTGCCAGCAGCCAAGGACAGGTTTCTCTTAACTATGGCTACACCTTC	CASSQGQVSLNYGYTF
.	TRBV7-2	.	TRBJ1-1	TGTGCCAGCAGCTTATTAGGGGGGAACACTGAAGCTTTCTTT	CASSLLGGNTEAFF
.	TRBV25-1	.	TRBJ2-1	TGTGCCAGCCAGGCAGCTGCTGCCTACAATGAGCAGTTCTTC	CASQAAAAYNEQFF
.	TRBV4-1	.	TRBJ1-3	TGCGCCAGCAGCCAGGGACACAGCTCTGGAAACACCATATATTTT	CASSQGHSSGNTIYF
.	TRBV5-6	.	TRBJ2-3	TGTGCCAGCAGCTTGGCCTGGAATTTGGGCCGATCACGCACAGATACGCAGTATTTT	CASSLAWNLGRSRTDTQYF
TRBD1	TRBV11-2	.	TRBJ1-2	TGTGCCAGCAGCCCCGGACAGGCGGTTGGCTACACCTTC	CASSPGQAVGYTF
TRBD1	TRBV24-1	.	TRBJ2-5	TGTGCCACCAGTGAGACCGGGACAGGGGCAGAGACCCAGTACTTC	CATSETGTGAETQYF
TRBD1	TRBV18	.	TRBJ1-3	TGTGCCAGCTCAGGCACAGGGGGAGAAAACACCATATATTTT	CASSGTGGENTIYF
.	TRBV6-5	.	TRBJ2-2	TGTGCCAGCAGCGTACTAGCCGGGGAGCTGTTTTTT	CASSVLAGELFF
TRBD1	TRBV23-1	.	TRBJ1-5	TGCGCCAGCAGGGGGACAGGGGATCAGCCCCAGCATTTT	CASRGTGDQPQHF
TRBD1	TRBV2	.	TRBJ1-3	TGTGCCAGCAGAGACAGGGGAACTGGAAACACCATATATTTT	CASRDRGTGNTIYF
.	TRBV12-3/TRBV12-4	many	TRBJ1-1	TGTGCCAGCAAGCCCGGGGAGAACACTGAAGCTTTCTTT	CASKPGENTEAFF
.	TRBV19	.	TRBJ1-2	TGTGCCAGTAGTATAAGGGGCCCCGGTAACTATGGCTACACCTTC	CASSIRGPGNYGYTF
TRBD1	TRBV5-6	few	TRBJ2-2	TGTGCCAGCAGCTTGGGACAGGGTTTCCCCGGGGAGCTGTTTTTT	CASSLGQGFPGELFF
.	TRBV12-3/TRBV12-4	.	TRBJ1-1	TGTGCCAGCAGAGAACAGGGTCCGACTGAAGCTTTCTTT	CASREQGPTEAFF
TRBD1	TRBV5-5	.	TRBJ1-1	TGTGCCAGCAGCTGGGGACAGGGAGGGAACACTGAAGCTTTCTTT	CASSWGQGGNTEAFF
TRBD1	TRBV27	.	TRBJ2-7	TGTGCCAGCAGTCCAATTGACGGGACAGGGGGAAGGAATACGAACTTC	CASSPIDGTGGRNTNF
TRBD2	TRBV3-1/TRBV3-2	.	TRBJ2-3	TGTGCCAGCAGCCAAGCTGAGCGGGGGGCCGTTCAACGGGGTACGCAGTATTTT	CASSQAERGAVQRGTQYF